This TCR beta chain is drawn from a study of graft-versus-host responses after intestinal transplantation. Study context: Recipients had transplants, and these were multivisceral, liver-intestinal, or isolated intestinal. After anti-thymocyte globulin induction, recipients took tacrolimus and steroids for approximately three years. General study points: Ileal or blood samples showed some GvH clones first, and such clones were also found in recipient marrow.

On this clone itself: Its antigen is undetermined.

The assay was immunoSEQ multiplex PCR, and TCRdb's table has in-frame clones only and misses some. The sample has some 120,000 clones, 90% to 95% seen once; the top ten hold roughly 0.24%. Per germline, CDR1 MNHNS and CDR2 SASEGT. This CDR3 region has 12 residues. The trim removed 6 bases at V and 6 bases at J, leaving 5 bases unmatched. The specimen was unstimulated CD4+ T cells sorted from spleen or lymph node cells, collected before transplant. The rearrangement joins TRBV6-1 to TRBJ2-7; TRBD1 matches at 7 bases. The sequence came from a human donor who was the organ donor for an intestinal transplant. CDR3 bases: TGTGCCAGCAGGGGACAGTTGGTCGAGCAGTACTTC. Encoded protein: CASRGQLVEQYF.